This T cell receptor (beta chain) was profiled in a study of T cell responses to AZD1222 COVID-19 vaccine. On this clone itself: Its antigen is currently unknown.

Looked up from germline, CDR1 is MDHEN and CDR2 is SYDVKM. CDR3 length: 17 amino acids. The V end lost 4 bases, the J end lost 4 bases, and 20 bases lay between the germline ends. Assay: immunoSEQ multiplex PCR; the TCRdb copy retains only in-frame clones and omits some. The table lists some 140,000 clones, more than 75% of them singletons. Study-wide results and limits: Scientists sampled the repertoires only once the peak T cell response had passed. Along spike, vaccine-associated CD4 TCRs were found throughout, with dominance at 160-218 and 743-854. Reportedly, nearly half of unique spike TCRs recognized epitopes outside B.1.351/B.1.1.7 mutations.

The TCR sequence derives from an adult in good health. The input for sequencing was peripheral blood, taken on day 0 of AZD1222 vaccination. This chain connects TRBV28 to TRBJ1-3; TRBD1 might be the D (5 bases). CDR3 bases: TGTGCCAGCAGTTCCTCCATGCGTCGGGGGTACGGAAACACCATATATTTT. This translates into CASSSSMRRGYGNTIYF.